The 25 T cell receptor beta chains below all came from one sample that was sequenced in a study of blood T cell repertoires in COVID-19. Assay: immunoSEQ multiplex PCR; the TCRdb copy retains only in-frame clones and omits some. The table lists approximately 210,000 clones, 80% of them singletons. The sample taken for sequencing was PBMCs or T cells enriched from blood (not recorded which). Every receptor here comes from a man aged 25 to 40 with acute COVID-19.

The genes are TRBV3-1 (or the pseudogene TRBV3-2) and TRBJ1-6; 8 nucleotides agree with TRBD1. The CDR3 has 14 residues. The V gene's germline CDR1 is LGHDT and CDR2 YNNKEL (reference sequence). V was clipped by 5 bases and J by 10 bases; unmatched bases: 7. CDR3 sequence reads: CASSIQGGASPLHF. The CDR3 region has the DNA TGTGCCAGCAGCATACAGGGGGGGGCATCACCCCTCCACTTT.

CDR3 bases: TGTGCCAGTAGTACTAGACAGGGCGGCATAGCAGCGAACACCATATATTTT. Its translation: CASSTRQGGIAANTIYF. The chain recombines TRBV19 with TRBJ1-3; TRBD1 matches at 7 bases. The CDR3 extends over 17 amino acids. Germline V gene data show CDR1 as LNHDA and CDR2 as SQIVND (reference sequence). Losses at the gene ends were 4 bases for V and 7 bases for J; bases not matched to a gene: 16.

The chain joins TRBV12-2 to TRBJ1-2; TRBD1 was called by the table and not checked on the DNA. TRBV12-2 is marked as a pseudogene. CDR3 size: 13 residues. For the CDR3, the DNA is TGTGCAAGTCGCTCGGTGACAGAGAATGGCTACACCTTC. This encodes CASRSVTENGYTF.

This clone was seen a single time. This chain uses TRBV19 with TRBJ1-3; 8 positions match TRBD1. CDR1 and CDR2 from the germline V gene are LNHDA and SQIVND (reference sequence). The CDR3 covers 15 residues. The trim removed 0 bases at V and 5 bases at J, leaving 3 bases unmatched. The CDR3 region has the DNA TGTGCCAGTAGTATAGAAGTCAGGGGGCGAAACACCATATATTTT. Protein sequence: CASSIEVRGRNTIYF.

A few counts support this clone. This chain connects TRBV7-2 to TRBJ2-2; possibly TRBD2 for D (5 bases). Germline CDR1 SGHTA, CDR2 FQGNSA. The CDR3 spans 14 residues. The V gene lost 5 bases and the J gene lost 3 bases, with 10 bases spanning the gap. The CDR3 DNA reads TGTGCCAGCAGCACCCAAGCGGACACCGGGGAGCTGTTTTTT. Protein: CASSTQADTGELFF.

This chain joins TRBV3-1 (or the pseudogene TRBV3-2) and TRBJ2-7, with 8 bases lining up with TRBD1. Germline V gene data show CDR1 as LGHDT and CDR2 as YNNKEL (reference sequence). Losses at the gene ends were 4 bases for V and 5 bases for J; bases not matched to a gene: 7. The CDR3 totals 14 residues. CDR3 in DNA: TGTGCCAGCAGCCCAGGGGGCAGGGGCCACGAGCAGTACTTC. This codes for CASSPGGRGHEQYF.

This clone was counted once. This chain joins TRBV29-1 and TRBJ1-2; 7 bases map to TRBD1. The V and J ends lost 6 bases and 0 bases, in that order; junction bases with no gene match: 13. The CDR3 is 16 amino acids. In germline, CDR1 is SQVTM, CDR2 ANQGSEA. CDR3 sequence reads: CSVRSLQGGTNYGYTF. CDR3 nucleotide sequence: TGCAGCGTCCGATCCTTGCAGGGGGGAACTAACTATGGCTACACCTTC.

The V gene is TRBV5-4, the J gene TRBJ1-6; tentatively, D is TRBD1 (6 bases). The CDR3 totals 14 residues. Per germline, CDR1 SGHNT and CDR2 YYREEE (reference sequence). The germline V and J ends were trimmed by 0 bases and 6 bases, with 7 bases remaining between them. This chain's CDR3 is CASSLGTVNSPLHF. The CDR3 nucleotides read TGTGCCAGCAGCTTGGGGACAGTTAATTCACCCCTCCACTTT.

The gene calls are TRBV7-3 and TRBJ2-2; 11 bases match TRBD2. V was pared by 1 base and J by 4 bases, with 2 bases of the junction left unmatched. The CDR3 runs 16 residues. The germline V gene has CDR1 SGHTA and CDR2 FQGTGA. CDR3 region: CASSLMGTSGTGELFF. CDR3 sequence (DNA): TGTGCCAGCAGCTTAATGGGGACTAGCGGCACCGGGGAGCTGTTTTTT. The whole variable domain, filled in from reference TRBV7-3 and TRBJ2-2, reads GAGVSQTPSNKVTEKGKYVELRCDPISGHTALYWYRQSLGQGPEFLIYFQGTGAADDSGLPNDRFFAVRPEGSVSTLKIQRTERGDSAVYLCASSLMGTSGTGELFFGEGSRLTVL.

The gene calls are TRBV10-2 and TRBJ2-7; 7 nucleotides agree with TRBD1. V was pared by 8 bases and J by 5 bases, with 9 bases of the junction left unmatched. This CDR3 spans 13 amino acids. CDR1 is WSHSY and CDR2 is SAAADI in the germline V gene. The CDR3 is CASSSTGTHEQYF. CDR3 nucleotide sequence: TGCGCCAGCTCCTCGACAGGGACCCACGAGCAGTACTTC.

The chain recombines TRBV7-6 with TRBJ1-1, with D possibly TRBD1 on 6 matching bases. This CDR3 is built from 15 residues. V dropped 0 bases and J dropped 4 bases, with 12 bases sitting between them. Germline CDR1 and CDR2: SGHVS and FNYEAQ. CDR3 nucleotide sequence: TGTGCCAGCAGCTTAGCGCGCGGGGGGCTCACTGAAGCTTTCTTT. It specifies CASSLARGGLTEAFF.

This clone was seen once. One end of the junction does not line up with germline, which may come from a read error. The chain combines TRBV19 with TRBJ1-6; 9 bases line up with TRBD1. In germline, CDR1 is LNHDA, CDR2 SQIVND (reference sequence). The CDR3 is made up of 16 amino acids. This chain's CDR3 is CATRYGTGQYSSPLHF. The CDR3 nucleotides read TGTGCCACCCGTTACGGGACAGGGCAGTATAGTTCACCCCTCCACTTT. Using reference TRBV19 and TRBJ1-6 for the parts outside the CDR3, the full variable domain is DGGITQSPKYLFRKEGQNVTLSCEQNLNHDAMYWYRQDPGQGLRLIYYSQIVNDFQKGDIAEGYSVSREKKESFPLTVTSAQKNPTAFYLCATRYGTGQYSSPLHFGNGTRLTVT.

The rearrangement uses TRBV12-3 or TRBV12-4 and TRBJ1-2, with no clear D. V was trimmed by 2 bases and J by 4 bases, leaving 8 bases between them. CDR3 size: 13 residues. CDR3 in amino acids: CASSLQVTYGYTF. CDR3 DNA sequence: TGTGCCAGCAGTTTACAGGTTACCTATGGCTACACCTTC.

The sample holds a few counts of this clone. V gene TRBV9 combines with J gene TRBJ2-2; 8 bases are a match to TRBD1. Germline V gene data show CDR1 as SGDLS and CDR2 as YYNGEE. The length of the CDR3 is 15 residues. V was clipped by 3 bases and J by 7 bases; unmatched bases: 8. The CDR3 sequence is CASSERDRRSGELFF. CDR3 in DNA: TGTGCCAGCAGCGAAAGGGACAGGAGGAGCGGGGAGCTGTTTTTT.

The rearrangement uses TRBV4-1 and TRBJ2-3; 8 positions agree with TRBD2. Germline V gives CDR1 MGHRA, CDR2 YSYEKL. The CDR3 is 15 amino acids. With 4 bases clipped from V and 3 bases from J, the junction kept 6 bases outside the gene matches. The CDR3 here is CASSLSGVGTDTQYF. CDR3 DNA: TGCGCCAGCAGCCTTAGCGGGGTGGGGACAGATACGCAGTATTTT.

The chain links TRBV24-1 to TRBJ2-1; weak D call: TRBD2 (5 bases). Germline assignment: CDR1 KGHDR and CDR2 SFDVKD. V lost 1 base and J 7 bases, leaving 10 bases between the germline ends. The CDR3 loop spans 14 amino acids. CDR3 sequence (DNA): TGTGCCACCAGTGATTTAAGGACTCAAAATGAGCAGTTCTTC. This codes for CATSDLRTQNEQFF.

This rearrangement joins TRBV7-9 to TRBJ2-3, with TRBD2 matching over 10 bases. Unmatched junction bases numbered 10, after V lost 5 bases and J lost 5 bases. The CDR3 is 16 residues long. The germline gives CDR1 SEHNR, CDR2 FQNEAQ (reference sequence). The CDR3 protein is CASSAAASGGVDTQYF. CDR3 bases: TGTGCCAGCAGCGCTGCGGCTAGCGGGGGCGTAGATACGCAGTATTTT.

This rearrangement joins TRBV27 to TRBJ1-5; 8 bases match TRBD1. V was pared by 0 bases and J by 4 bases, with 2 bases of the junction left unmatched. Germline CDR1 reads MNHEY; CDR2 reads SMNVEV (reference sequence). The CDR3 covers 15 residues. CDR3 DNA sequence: TGTGCCAGCAGTTTATCGGGGGACAGGAATCAGCCCCAGCATTTT. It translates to CASSLSGDRNQPQHF.

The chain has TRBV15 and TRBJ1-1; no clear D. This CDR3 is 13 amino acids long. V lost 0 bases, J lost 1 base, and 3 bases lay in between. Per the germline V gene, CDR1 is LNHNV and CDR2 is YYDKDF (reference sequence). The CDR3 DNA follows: TGTGCCACCAGCAGAGAACAGAACACTGAAGCTTTCTTT. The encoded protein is CATSREQNTEAFF.

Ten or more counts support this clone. The CDR3, as DNA: TGCGCCAGCAGTGTCGGTCAGGGGGGAAAGTACTTC. This sequence encodes CASSVGQGGKYF. The chain combines TRBV10-1 with TRBJ2-7; TRBD1 might be the D (7 bases). CDR1 is WNHNN and CDR2 is SYGVQD in the germline V gene (reference sequence). V was pared by 4 bases and J by 11 bases, with 15 bases between. The length of the CDR3 is 12 residues.

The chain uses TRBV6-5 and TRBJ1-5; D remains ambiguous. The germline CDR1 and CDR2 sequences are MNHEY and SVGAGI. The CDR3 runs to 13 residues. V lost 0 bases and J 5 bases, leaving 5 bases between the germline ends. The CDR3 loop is CASSYSRDQPQHF. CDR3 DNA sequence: TGTGCCAGCAGTTACTCCCGGGATCAGCCCCAGCATTTT.

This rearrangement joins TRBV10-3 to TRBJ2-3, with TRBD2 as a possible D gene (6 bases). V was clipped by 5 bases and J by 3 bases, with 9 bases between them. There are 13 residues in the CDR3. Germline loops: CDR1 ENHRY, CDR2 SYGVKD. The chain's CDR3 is CAISTLATDTQYF. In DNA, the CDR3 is TGTGCCATCAGTACACTAGCTACAGATACGCAGTATTTT.

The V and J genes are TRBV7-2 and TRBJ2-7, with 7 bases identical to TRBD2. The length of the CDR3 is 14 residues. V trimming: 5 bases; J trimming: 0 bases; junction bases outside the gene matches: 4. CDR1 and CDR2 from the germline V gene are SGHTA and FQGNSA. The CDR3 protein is CASSPRGVSYEQYF. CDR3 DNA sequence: TGTGCCAGCAGCCCCCGGGGGGTCTCCTACGAGCAGTACTTC.

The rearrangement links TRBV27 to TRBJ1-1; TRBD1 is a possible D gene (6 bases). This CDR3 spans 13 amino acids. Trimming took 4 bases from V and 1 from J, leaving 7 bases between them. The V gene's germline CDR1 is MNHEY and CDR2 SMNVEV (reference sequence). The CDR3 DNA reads TGTGCCAGCAGTTGGACAGCGAACACTGAAGCTTTCTTT. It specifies CASSWTANTEAFF.

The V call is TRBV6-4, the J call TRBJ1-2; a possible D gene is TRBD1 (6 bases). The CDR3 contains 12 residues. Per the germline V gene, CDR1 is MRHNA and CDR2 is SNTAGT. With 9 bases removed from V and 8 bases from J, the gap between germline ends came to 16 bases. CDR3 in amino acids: CARRWGGRGYTF. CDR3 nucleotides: TGTGCCAGGAGATGGGGGGGCAGAGGCTACACCTTC.